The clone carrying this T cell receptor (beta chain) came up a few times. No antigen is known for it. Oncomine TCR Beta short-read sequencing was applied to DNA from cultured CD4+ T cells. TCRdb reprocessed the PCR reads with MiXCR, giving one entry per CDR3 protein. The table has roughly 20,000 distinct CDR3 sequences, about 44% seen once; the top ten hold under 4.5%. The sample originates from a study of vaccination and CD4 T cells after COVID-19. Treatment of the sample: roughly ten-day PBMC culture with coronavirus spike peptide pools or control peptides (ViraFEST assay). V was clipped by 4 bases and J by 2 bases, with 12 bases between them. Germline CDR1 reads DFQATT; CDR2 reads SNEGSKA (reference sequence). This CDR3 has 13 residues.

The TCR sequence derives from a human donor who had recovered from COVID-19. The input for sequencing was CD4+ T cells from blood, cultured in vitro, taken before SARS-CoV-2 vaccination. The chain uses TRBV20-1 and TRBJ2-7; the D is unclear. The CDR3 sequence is CSATLPGPYEQYF. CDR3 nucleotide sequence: TGCAGTGCTACCTTACCGGGCCCCTACGAGCAGTACTTC.